Here is one T cell receptor (beta chain) with its context. As originally analysed: Amplification of reference gene primers provided the estimated nucleated cell counts. TCRdb keeps only in-frame clones here, not all; method: immunoSEQ multiplex PCR. V and J calls and clone size are given by that table; D and trimming were obtained from the DNA. Among some 250,000 clones listed, roughly 90% were seen once. This entry comes from a study of blood T cell repertoires in COVID-19. Study context: Collection of acute and convalescent COVID-19 samples took place in the United States, Italy and Spain. PBMCs, B-cell-depleted T cells, or T cells were the source of the cDNA or gDNA that made up the material.

Sequencing was performed on peripheral blood. This sequence originates from a man aged 60-69 years who had recovered from COVID-19.

The DNA for the CDR3 is TGTGCCAGCCTATTGGTCGGGTCGGGGGCCAACGTCCTGACTTTC. It translates to CASLLVGSGANVLTF. V is TRBV2 and J is TRBJ2-6; D is ambiguous. CDR3 length: 15 residues. The germline V gene has CDR1 SNHLY and CDR2 FYNNEI. With 8 bases removed from V and 4 bases from J, the gap between germline ends came to 15 bases.